Reported below is one TCR beta chain. The sample comes from a study of shared clonotypes between healthy human individuals. Measured with immunoSEQ multiplex PCR; TCRdb has only the in-frame clones, and not every one. The table includes over a million clones, 98% detected once. This CDR3 contains 14 residues. Germline CDR1 reads SGHRS; CDR2 reads YFSETQ. Trimming removed 0 bases at V and 3 bases at J, with 7 bases between. This sequence joins TRBV5-1 and TRBJ1-5; D is unresolved. The source of this sequence is a young man in good health. The sample comprised naive CD4+ T cells sorted from blood. Subset of the sample: CD45RA+ positively selected. Written as DNA, the CDR3 is TGCGCCAGCAGCTTGGAGGGTCACAATCAGCCCCAGCATTTT. It encodes CASSLEGHNQPQHF.